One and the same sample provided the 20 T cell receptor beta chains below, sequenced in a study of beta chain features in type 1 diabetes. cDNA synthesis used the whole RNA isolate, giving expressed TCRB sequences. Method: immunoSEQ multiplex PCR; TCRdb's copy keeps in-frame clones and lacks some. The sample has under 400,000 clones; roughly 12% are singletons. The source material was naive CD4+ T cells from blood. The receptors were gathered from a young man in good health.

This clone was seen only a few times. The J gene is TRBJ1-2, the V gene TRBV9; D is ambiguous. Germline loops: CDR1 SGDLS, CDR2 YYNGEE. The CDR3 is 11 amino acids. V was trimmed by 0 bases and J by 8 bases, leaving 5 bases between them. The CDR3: CASSVGRGYTF. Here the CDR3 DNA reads TGTGCCAGCAGCGTAGGTCGGGGCTACACCTTC.

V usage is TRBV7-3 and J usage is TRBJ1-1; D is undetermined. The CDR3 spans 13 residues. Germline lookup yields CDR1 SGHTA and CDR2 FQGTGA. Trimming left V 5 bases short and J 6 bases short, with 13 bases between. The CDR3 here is CASSAGLFSEAFF. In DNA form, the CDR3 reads TGTGCCAGCAGCGCCGGACTGTTTTCTGAAGCTTTCTTT.

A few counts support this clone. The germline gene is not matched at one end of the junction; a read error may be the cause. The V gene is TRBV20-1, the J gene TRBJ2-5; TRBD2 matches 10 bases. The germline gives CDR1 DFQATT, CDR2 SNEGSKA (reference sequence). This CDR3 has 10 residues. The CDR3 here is CSAYSGRDNF. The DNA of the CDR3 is TGCAGTGCCTACAGCGGGAGGGATAACTTC.

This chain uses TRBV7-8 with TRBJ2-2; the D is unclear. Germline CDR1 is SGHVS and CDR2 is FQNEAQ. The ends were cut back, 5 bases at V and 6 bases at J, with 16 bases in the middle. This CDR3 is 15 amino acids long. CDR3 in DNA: TGTGCCAGCAGCGCGAGTTCCCTGGTGGCCGGGGAGCTGTTTTTT. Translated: CASSASSLVAGELFF.

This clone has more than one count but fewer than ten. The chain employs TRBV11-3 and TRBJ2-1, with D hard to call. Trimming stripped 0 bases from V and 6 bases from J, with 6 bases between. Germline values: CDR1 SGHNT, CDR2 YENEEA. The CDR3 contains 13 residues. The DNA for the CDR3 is TGTGCCAGCAGCTTAGATACGAGCAATGAGCAGTTCTTC. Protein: CASSLDTSNEQFF.

The CDR3 loop is CASSLTGKNTEAFF. The CDR3 bases are TGCGCCAGCAGCTTAACAGGGAAGAACACTGAAGCTTTCTTT. The chain couples TRBV5-1 to TRBJ1-1; tentative D call: TRBD1 (6 bases). The germline gives CDR1 SGHRS, CDR2 YFSETQ. The CDR3 spans 14 residues. V lost 2 bases and J 1 base, leaving 9 bases between the germline ends.

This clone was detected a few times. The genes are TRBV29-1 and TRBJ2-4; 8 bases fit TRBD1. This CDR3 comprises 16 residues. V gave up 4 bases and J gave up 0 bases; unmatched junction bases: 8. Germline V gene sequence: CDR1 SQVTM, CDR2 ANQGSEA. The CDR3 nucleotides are TGCAGCGTTGGGAATAGGACAGGGTTAGCCAAAAACATTCAGTACTTC. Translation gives CSVGNRTGLAKNIQYF.

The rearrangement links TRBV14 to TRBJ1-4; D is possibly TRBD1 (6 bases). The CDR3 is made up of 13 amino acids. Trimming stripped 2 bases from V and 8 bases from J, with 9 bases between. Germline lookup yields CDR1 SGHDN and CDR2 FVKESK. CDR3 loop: CASSQFGTEKLFF. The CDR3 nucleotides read TGTGCCAGCAGCCAATTCGGGACAGAAAAACTGTTTTTT.

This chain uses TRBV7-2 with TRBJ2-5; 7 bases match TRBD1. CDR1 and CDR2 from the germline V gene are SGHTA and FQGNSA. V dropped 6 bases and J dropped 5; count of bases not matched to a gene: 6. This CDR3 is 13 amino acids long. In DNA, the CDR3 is TGTGCCAGCAGGCAAACAGGGGTCGAGACCCAGTACTTC. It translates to CASRQTGVETQYF. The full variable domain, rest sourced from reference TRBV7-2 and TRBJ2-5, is GAGVSQSPSNKVTEKGKDVELRCDPISGHTALYWYRQSLGQGLEFLIYFQGNSAPDKSGLPSDRFSAERTGGSVSTLTIQRTQQEDSAVYLCASRQTGVETQYFGPGTRLLVL.

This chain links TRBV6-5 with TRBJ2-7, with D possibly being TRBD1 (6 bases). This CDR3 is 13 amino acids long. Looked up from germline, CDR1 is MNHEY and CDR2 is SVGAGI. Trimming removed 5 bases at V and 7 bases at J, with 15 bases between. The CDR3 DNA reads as TGTGCCAGCAGTCGAACAGGGTTGGGGGAGCAGTACTTC. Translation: CASSRTGLGEQYF.

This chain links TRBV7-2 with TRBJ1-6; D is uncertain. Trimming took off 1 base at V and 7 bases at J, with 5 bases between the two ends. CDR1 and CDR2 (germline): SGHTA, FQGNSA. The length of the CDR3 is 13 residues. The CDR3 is CASSLGQNSPLHF. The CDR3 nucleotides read TGTGCCAGCAGCTTAGGGCAGAATTCACCCCTCCACTTT.

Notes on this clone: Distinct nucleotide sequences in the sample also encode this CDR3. The CDR3 DNA sequence: TGTGCCAGCAGCTTACACAGGGGGCAGGATGAGCAGTTCTTC. It encodes CASSLHRGQDEQFF. The chain combines TRBV7-9 with TRBJ2-1, with TRBD1 matching over 9 bases. V was clipped by 2 bases and J by 8 bases; unmatched bases: 4. Per the germline V gene, CDR1 is SEHNR and CDR2 is FQNEAQ (reference sequence). CDR3 size: 14 residues.

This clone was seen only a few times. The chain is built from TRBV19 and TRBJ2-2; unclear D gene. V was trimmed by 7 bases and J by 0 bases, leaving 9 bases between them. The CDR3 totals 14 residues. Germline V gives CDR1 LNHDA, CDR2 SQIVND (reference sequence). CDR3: CASIGPANTGELFF. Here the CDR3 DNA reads TGTGCCAGTATTGGGCCCGCGAACACCGGGGAGCTGTTTTTT.

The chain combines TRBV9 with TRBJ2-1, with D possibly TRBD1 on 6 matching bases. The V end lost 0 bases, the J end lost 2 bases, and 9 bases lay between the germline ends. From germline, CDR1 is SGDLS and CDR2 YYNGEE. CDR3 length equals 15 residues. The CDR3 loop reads CASSVGQVPYNEQFF. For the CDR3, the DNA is TGTGCCAGCAGCGTAGGACAGGTACCCTACAATGAGCAGTTCTTC. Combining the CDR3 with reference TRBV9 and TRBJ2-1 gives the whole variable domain DSGVTQTPKHLITATGQRVTLRCSPRSGDLSVYWYQQSLDQGLQFLIQYYNGEERAKGNILERFSAQQFPDLHSELNLSSLELGDSALYFCASSVGQVPYNEQFFGPGTRLTVL.

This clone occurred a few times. As DNA, the CDR3 is TGTGCCAGCTCACCGAATAGCTCTGGAAACACCATATATTTT. Residues: CASSPNSSGNTIYF. The chain links TRBV18 to TRBJ1-3; D is unclear. The CDR3 consists of 14 residues. Looked up from germline, CDR1 is KGHSH and CDR2 is LQKENI. V was clipped by 3 bases and J by 0 bases, with 6 bases between them.

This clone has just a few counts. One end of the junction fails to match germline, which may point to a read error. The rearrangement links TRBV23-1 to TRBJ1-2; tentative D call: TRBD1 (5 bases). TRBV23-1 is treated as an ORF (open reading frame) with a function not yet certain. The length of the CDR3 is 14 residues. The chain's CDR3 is CASSQSSRTGWEPF. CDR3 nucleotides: TGCGCCAGCAGTCAATCATCACGAACAGGTTGGGAACCATTC.

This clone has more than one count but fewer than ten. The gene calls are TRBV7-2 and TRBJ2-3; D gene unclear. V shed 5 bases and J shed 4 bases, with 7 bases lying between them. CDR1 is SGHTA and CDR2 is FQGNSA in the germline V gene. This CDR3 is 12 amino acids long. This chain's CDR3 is CASSTSADTQYF. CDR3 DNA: TGTGCCAGCAGCACCAGTGCAGATACGCAGTATTTT.

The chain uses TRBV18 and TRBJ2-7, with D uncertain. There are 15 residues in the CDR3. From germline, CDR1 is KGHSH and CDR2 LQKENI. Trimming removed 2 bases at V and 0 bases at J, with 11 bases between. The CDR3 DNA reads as TGTGCCAGCTCACCATTCGTCGGGTTCTCCTACGAGCAGTACTTC. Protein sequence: CASSPFVGFSYEQYF.

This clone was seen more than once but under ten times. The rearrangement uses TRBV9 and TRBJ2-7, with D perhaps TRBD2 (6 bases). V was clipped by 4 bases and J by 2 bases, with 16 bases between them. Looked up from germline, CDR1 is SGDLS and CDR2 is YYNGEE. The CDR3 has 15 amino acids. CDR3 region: CASSPNFREAYEQYF. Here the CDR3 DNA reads TGTGCCAGCAGCCCAAACTTCAGGGAGGCCTACGAGCAGTACTTC.

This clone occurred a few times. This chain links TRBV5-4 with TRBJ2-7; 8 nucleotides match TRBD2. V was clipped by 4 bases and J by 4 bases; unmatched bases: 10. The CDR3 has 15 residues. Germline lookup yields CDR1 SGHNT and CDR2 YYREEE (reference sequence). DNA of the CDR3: TGTGCCAGCAGCCCGGGGGGGCAGAGGGCTTACGAGCAGTACTTC. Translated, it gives CASSPGGQRAYEQYF.